This T cell receptor beta chain was documented in a study of metastatic and nonmetastatic thyroid tumors. The wider study: Repertoire comparisons spanned blood and tumor or nodule tissue from malignant and benign thyroid patients. Study observations and caveats: Malignant thyroid tumors reportedly had TCR beta diversity that was significantly higher than in benign nodules, in blood and tumor.

There were no patients who had received any treatment before thyroid surgery. This CDR3 has 13 amino acids. Trimming shortened V by 2 bases and J by 9 bases, and 11 bases separated the two germline ends. In germline, CDR1 is SNHLY, CDR2 FYNNEI. Comment on this clone: Its antigen is currently unknown.

Authors' methods: The study took CDR3 differences across clinicopathological groups and made a distant-metastasis classifier for papillary thyroid cancer from them. MiXCR reprocessed the PCR reads for TCRdb. The V and J calls come from TCRdb's annotation, not from the publication. There are about 38,000 clones in the sample; about half occur only once, and approximately 25% lies in the top ten. V gene TRBV2 combines with J gene TRBJ1-5, with D maybe TRBD1 (5 bases). The sequence came from a male donor with papillary thyroid cancer or a benign thyroid nodule (not recorded which). Some clones in this sample may be carry-over from other donors' samples. The sequencing input was tumor tissue. The CDR3, as DNA: TGTGCCAGCAGTGAAATTGGGGCAGGGCCCCAGCATTTT. Amino acid sequence: CASSEIGAGPQHF.